The 7 T cell receptor beta chains presented below share a single source sample, sequenced in a study of synovial regulatory T cells in juvenile arthritis. Sequencing used immunoSEQ multiplex PCR; TCRdb keeps in-frame clones, though not all of them. This table holds 8,000 to 10,000 clones. Specimen: Treg cells from blood. Subset meaning: remaining (HLA-DR-negative) circulating blood Treg cells. Receptors were obtained from a donor younger than 30 with juvenile idiopathic arthritis.

The chain couples TRBV10-3 to TRBJ2-3; as DNA is missing, the TRBD2 call by TCRdb cannot be tested. Germline CDR1 is ENHRY and CDR2 is SYGVKD. This CDR3 spans 15 amino acids. No DNA is recorded. The CDR3: CAIKVGRAITDTQYF.

J is TRBJ1-4 and V is TRBV19; without DNA, the TCRdb call of TRBD1 cannot be checked. CDR3 length equals 11 residues. The record lacks a DNA sequence. In germline, CDR1 is LNHDA, CDR2 SQIVND (reference sequence). This chain's CDR3 is CASQGNEKLFF.

The V gene is TRBV5-1, the J gene TRBJ2-2; as DNA is missing, the TRBD2 call by TCRdb cannot be tested. This CDR3 spans 17 amino acids. No DNA is listed. Germline V lookup: CDR1 SGHRS, CDR2 YFSETQ. CDR3: CASSLVPLGLLTGELFF.

V is TRBV10-2 and J is TRBJ2-2. This CDR3 comprises 12 residues. No DNA is listed. Germline V lookup: CDR1 WSHSY, CDR2 SAAADI. CDR3 sequence reads: CASSKGPGELFF.

This clone is called medium-sized based on its frequency. The chain carries TRBV6-1 and TRBJ1-3. CDR1 MNHNS and CDR2 SASEGT come from the germline V gene. The CDR3 is 15 amino acids. No DNA is listed. CDR3 sequence: CASSDLHFSGNTIYF.

This chain joins TRBV4-1 and TRBJ2-7; the TRBD2 assignment by TCRdb is unverifiable without DNA. This CDR3 is 17 amino acids long. DNA for this receptor is not on file. Germline CDR1 MGHRA, CDR2 YSYEKL. CDR3 sequence: CASSQDSGGVWSDEQYF.

The rearrangement uses TRBV11-2 and TRBJ1-1; TCRdb proposes TRBD1, but this gene call is untestable without DNA. Germline loops: CDR1 SGHAT, CDR2 FQNNGV. The CDR3 contains 13 residues. No DNA sequence is on record. CDR3 region: CASSLVGLTEAFF.